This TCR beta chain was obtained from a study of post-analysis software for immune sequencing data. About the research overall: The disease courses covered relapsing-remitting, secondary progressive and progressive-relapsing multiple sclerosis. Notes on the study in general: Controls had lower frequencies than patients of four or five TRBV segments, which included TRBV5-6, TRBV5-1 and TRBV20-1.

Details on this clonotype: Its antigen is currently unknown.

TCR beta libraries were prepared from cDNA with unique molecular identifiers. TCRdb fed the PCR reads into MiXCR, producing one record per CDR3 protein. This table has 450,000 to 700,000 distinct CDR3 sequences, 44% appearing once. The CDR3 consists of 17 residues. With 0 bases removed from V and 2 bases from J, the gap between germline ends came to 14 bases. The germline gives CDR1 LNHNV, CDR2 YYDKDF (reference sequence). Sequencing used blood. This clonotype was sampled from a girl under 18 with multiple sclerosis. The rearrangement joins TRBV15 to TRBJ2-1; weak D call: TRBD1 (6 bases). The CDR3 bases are TGTGCCACCAGCAGAGATCAGGGGCCCAGCACCTACAATGAGCAGTTCTTC. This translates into CATSRDQGPSTYNEQFF.